These T cell receptor beta chains were read from a single sample in a study of blood T cell repertoires in COVID-19. TCRdb's copy holds only in-frame clones and misses some; the assay was immunoSEQ multiplex PCR. The sample has 100,000 to 150,000 clones, 85% to 90% seen once. The specimen was peripheral blood. These receptor sequences come from an elderly man with active or convalescent COVID-19. Each CDR3 is given with its conserved first and last residue. The D gene is left open where the match is weak. Clone size is not always given. Where it is, it says once, few, many or a class for expanded clones.

>NA|TRBV4-2|TRBJ2-2|NA
CASSQGTSPTGELFF
TGTGCCAGCAGCCAAGGAACTAGCCCCACCGGGGAGCTGTTTTTT
>NA|TRBV5-5|TRBJ1-1|NA
CASSLFQGRMNTEAFF
TGTGCCAGCAGCTTGTTCCAGGGAAGGATGAACACTGAAGCTTTCTTT
>TRBD1|TRBV4-1|TRBJ2-5|NA
CASSHPTGEAQTETQYF
TGCGCCAGCAGCCACCCGACAGGGGAGGCACAAACAGAGACCCAGTACTTC
>TRBD1|TRBV5-5|TRBJ2-7|few
CASRMTGGTYQYF
TGTGCCAGCAGGATGACAGGGGGTACGTATCAGTACTTC
>NA|TRBV5-1|TRBJ1-1|NA
CASSFGGAEAFF
TGCGCCAGCAGCTTCGGAGGGGCTGAAGCTTTCTTT
>TRBD1|TRBV5-4|TRBJ1-5|NA
CASSAGTGANQPQHF
TGTGCCAGCAGCGCCGGGACAGGGGCCAATCAGCCCCAGCATTTT
>TRBD1|TRBV9|TRBJ2-2|NA
CASSSRTGGTGELFF
TGTGCCAGCTCCTCCCGGACAGGGGGCACCGGGGAGTTGTTTTTT
>TRBD2|TRBV6-6|TRBJ2-2|NA
CASSRTSLNTGELFF
TGTGCCAGCAGTCGGACTAGCCTTAACACCGGGGAGCTGTTTTTT
>TRBD2|TRBV3-1/TRBV3-2|TRBJ2-7|NA
CASSQLAGEHEQYF
TGTGCCAGCAGCCAACTAGCGGGAGAACACGAGCAGTACTTC
>TRBD2|TRBV7-2|TRBJ2-3|NA
CASRLAGYTDTQYF
TGTGCCAGCAGACTAGCGGGATACACAGATACGCAGTATTTT
>TRBD1|TRBV6-5|TRBJ1-2|NA
CASRTGAWNGYTF
TGTGCCAGCAGAACAGGGGCATGGAATGGCTACACCTTC
>NA|TRBV6-1|TRBJ1-1|NA
CASSETVGTEAFF
TGTGCCAGCAGTGAGACAGTCGGGACTGAAGCTTTCTTT
>TRBD1|TRBV27|TRBJ2-1|NA
CASTRQGLIYNEQFF
TGTGCCAGCACCCGACAGGGCTTAATCTACAATGAGCAGTTCTTC
>NA|TRBV28|TRBJ2-7|few
CASTGQTYEQYF
TGTGCCAGCACCGGACAGACCTACGAGCAGTACTTC
>NA|TRBV11-2|TRBJ1-2|NA
CASSPVRGSGGYGYTF
TGTGCCAGCAGCCCCGTACGGGGGAGCGGGGGCTATGGCTACACCTTC
>TRBD1|TRBV5-1|TRBJ1-1|NA
CASSYRDRAMNTEAFF
TGCGCCAGCAGCTACCGGGACAGGGCCATGAACACTGAAGCTTTCTTT
>NA|TRBV24-1|TRBJ1-5|few
CATSDADNQPQHF
TGTGCCACCAGTGATGCGGACAATCAGCCCCAGCATTTT
>TRBD1|TRBV6-5|TRBJ2-5|once
CASSKGQGARETQYF
TGTGCCAGCAGCAAGGGACAGGGGGCGCGGGAGACCCAGTACTTC
>NA|TRBV11-1|TRBJ2-7|NA
CASSYSRGWEQYF
TGTGCCAGCAGTTATTCTCGGGGGTGGGAGCAGTACTTC
>TRBD1|TRBV28|TRBJ2-7|NA
CASSSPWGTGTYEQYF
TGTGCCAGCAGTTCTCCATGGGGGACAGGGACGTACGAGCAGTACTTC
>NA|TRBV19|TRBJ2-2|once
CASSPRQYTGNTGELFF
TGTGCCAGTAGTCCTCGACAATATACAGGAAACACCGGGGAGCTGTTTTTT
>NA|TRBV4-1|TRBJ2-1|NA
CASSQDVSSYNEQFF
TGCGCCAGCAGCCAAGACGTGAGCTCCTACAATGAGCAGTTCTTC
>TRBD2|TRBV9|TRBJ2-7|NA
CASSTGRGDLWQYF
TGTGCCAGCTCGACCGGGAGGGGGGATCTTTGGCAGTACTTC